This record concerns one TCR beta chain sequence. The assay was immunoSEQ multiplex PCR, and TCRdb's table has in-frame clones only and misses some. The sample contains under 85,000 clones, roughly 92% of which appear only once. The data derive from a study of technical replicates of blood from a handful of donors. Sequences were obtained from T cells isolated from PBMCs. This clonotype was sampled from a human donor in good health.

The CDR3 is CASTWDRGLNYGYTF. In nucleotides, the CDR3 is TGTGCCAGCACCTGGGACAGGGGGCTTAACTATGGCTACACCTTC. The rearrangement joins TRBV5-6 to TRBJ1-2; TRBD1 aligns across 12 bases. J was trimmed by 1 base and V by 6 bases; bases with no gene match: 4. Germline V gene data show CDR1 as SGHDT and CDR2 as YYEEEE. CDR3 length: 15 amino acids.